Listed here are 32 T cell receptor beta chains from one sample, sequenced in a study of OX40 agonist ivuxolimab in advanced cancers. Profiling relied on immunoSEQ multiplex PCR, and the TCRdb table lists in-frame clones only, not all of them. Of some 70,000 clones listed, 82% were seen once; the top ten hold roughly 0.4%. Sample: CD4+ or CD8+ T cells sorted from blood, taken in a trial of the OX40 agonist ivuxolimab. The receptors originated from an adult with an advanced solid tumor such as melanoma, head and neck, liver or kidney cancer.

The J gene is TRBJ1-3, the V gene TRBV27; D is undetermined. The CDR3 contains 15 residues. The germline V gene has CDR1 MNHEY and CDR2 SMNVEV (reference sequence). V lost 8 bases and J 0 bases, leaving 14 bases between the germline ends. CDR3 sequence: CASSVVTSSGNTIYF. The CDR3 DNA is TGTGCCAGCTCTGTAGTGACAAGCTCTGGAAACACCATATATTTT.

As concerns this clone: The sample holds other DNA sequences that translate to the same CDR3. This chain's CDR3 is CASSVGPQGNQPQHF. In nucleotides, the CDR3 is TGTGCCAGCAGCGTAGGACCGCAGGGGAATCAGCCCCAGCATTTT. The chain joins TRBV9 to TRBJ1-5; TRBD1 is a possible D gene (6 bases). Germline CDR1 is SGDLS and CDR2 is YYNGEE. With 0 bases removed from V and 4 bases from J, the gap between germline ends came to 11 bases. The CDR3 is 15 residues long. The whole variable domain, remainder taken from reference TRBV9 and TRBJ1-5, is DSGVTQTPKHLITATGQRVTLRCSPRSGDLSVYWYQQSLDQGLQFLIQYYNGEERAKGNILERFSAQQFPDLHSELNLSSLELGDSALYFCASSVGPQGNQPQHFGDGTRLSIL.

CDR3 sequence: CASSISINGGYEQYV. CDR3 nucleotides: TGTGCCAGTAGTATAAGTATTAACGGGGGATACGAGCAGTACGTC. The J gene is TRBJ2-7, the V gene TRBV19, with D possibly matching TRBD2 (6 bases). Trimming cost V 2 bases and J 4 bases, with 15 bases left between them. The CDR3 runs to 15 residues. Germline loops: CDR1 LNHDA, CDR2 SQIVND (reference sequence).

The J gene is TRBJ2-3, the V gene TRBV12-5; D is unresolved. The V end lost 8 bases, the J end lost 0 bases, and 6 bases lay between the germline ends. This CDR3 spans 12 amino acids. CDR1 and CDR2 from the germline V gene are LGHNT and FRNRAP. The chain's CDR3 is CASSWSTDTQYF. The DNA of the CDR3 is TGTGCTAGTAGTTGGAGCACAGATACGCAGTATTTT. The full variable domain, with the rest looked up from reference TRBV12-5 and TRBJ2-3, is DARVTQTPRHKVTEMGQEVTMRCQPILGHNTVFWYRQTMMQGLELLAYFRNRAPLDDSGMPKDRFSAEMPDATLATLKIQPSEPRDSAVYFCASSWSTDTQYFGPGTRLTVL.

The chain carries TRBV4-1 and TRBJ1-6; D not resolved. This CDR3 has 15 residues. Trimming took off 0 bases at V and 7 bases at J, with 10 bases between the two ends. In germline, CDR1 is MGHRA, CDR2 YSYEKL. The CDR3 DNA reads TGCGCCAGCAGCCAAGATAGGAAAGGGAATTCACCCCTCCACTTT. Protein: CASSQDRKGNSPLHF.

The J gene is TRBJ2-2, the V gene TRBV2; 9 bases align to TRBD2. J lost 0 bases, V lost 9 bases, and 5 bases had no gene match. CDR1 and CDR2 from the germline V gene are SNHLY and FYNNEI. The CDR3 consists of 15 residues. The CDR3 reads CASQPSGANTGELFF. For the CDR3, the DNA is TGTGCCAGTCAACCTAGCGGGGCGAACACCGGGGAGCTGTTTTTT. Combining the CDR3 with reference TRBV2 and TRBJ2-2 gives the whole variable domain EPEVTQTPSHQVTQMGQEVILRCVPISNHLYFYWYRQILGQKVEFLVSFYNNEISEKSEIFDDQFSVERPDGSNFTLKIRSTKLEDSAMYFCASQPSGANTGELFFGEGSRLTVL.

This rearrangement joins TRBV6-5 to TRBJ2-5, with 7 bases fitting TRBD2. V lost 6 bases, J lost 4 bases, and 11 bases stayed unmatched. CDR1 and CDR2 (germline): MNHEY, SVGAGI. The CDR3 is 15 amino acids. CDR3 residues: CASRPRGGVGETQYF. In nucleotides, the CDR3 is TGTGCCAGCAGACCTCGGGGAGGGGTAGGAGAGACCCAGTACTTC.

The V gene is TRBV19, the J gene TRBJ2-1, with D perhaps given as TRBD1 or TRBD2 (6 bases each). The length of the CDR3 is 13 residues. Trimming cost V 5 bases and J 10 bases, with 15 bases left between them. Germline-derived CDR1 and CDR2 are LNHDA and SQIVND (reference sequence). CDR3 DNA: TGTGCCAGTAGTCTTCTTCGGGGGCGGGAGCAGTTCTTC. Translated: CASSLLRGREQFF.

V usage is TRBV19 and J usage is TRBJ1-2, with D possibly TRBD1 on 5 matching bases. The length of the CDR3 is 13 residues. V was clipped by 7 bases and J by 2 bases, with 11 bases between them. Germline V gene lookup returns CDR1 LNHDA and CDR2 SQIVND (reference sequence). The CDR3 region is CASKNRPNYGYTF. In DNA, the CDR3 is TGTGCCAGTAAAAACAGGCCCAACTATGGCTACACCTTC.

V gene TRBV6-5 combines with J gene TRBJ2-1; D is ambiguous. V was clipped by 0 bases and J by 10 bases, with 16 bases between them. The CDR3 sequence is 15 residues long. The germline gives CDR1 MNHEY, CDR2 SVGAGI. In nucleotides, the CDR3 is TGTGCCAGCAGTTACTCGCCGAGACTTGTTGGGGAGCAGTTCTTC. It codes for CASSYSPRLVGEQFF.

The chain recombines TRBV5-8 with TRBJ1-2; a possible D gene is TRBD1 (6 bases). The CDR3 length is 12 residues. CDR1 is SGHTS, CDR2 YDEGEE, per germline. Deletions cut 5 bases from V and 8 bases from J, with 13 bases between. The chain's CDR3 is CASSITGLGYTF. The CDR3 bases are TGTGCCAGCAGTATAACAGGGTTGGGCTACACCTTC.

The chain joins TRBV19 to TRBJ1-3; no clear D. Trimming left V 10 bases short and J 4 bases short, with 11 bases between. Germline-derived CDR1 and CDR2 are LNHDA and SQIVND (reference sequence). The CDR3 is 12 amino acids. CDR3 DNA sequence: TGTGCCACCTCCCTCGGCGGAAACACCATATATTTT. It specifies CATSLGGNTIYF.

The chain is built from TRBV14 and TRBJ1-2, with 7 bases that match TRBD1. In germline, CDR1 is SGHDN, CDR2 FVKESK. The CDR3 contains 14 residues. J lost 4 bases, V lost 3 bases, and 5 bases had no gene match. The CDR3 spells CASSHSGQTYGYTF. CDR3 sequence (DNA): TGTGCCAGCAGCCACTCGGGACAGACCTATGGCTACACCTTC.

The chain is built from TRBV2 and TRBJ1-5, with D perhaps TRBD1 (5 bases). This CDR3 has 14 amino acids. The V end lost 6 bases, the J end lost 7 bases, and 16 bases lay between the germline ends. Germline V gene lookup returns CDR1 SNHLY and CDR2 FYNNEI. The CDR3, as DNA: TGTGCCAGCAGATATGACAGCCTTTGGCAGCCCCAGCATTTT. It yields the protein CASRYDSLWQPQHF.

The chain joins TRBV5-4 to TRBJ1-6; no definite D call. Germline loops: CDR1 SGHNT, CDR2 YYREEE (reference sequence). CDR3 size: 13 residues. V dropped 3 bases and J dropped 5 bases, with 6 bases sitting between them. CDR3 amino acids: CASSYNDNSPLHF. The CDR3 nucleotides are TGTGCCAGCAGCTATAACGATAATTCACCCCTCCACTTT.

The V call is TRBV5-1, the J call TRBJ2-3, with 13 bases identical to TRBD2. Germline V CDR1 and CDR2: SGHRS, YFSETQ. The CDR3 spans 17 residues. The junction had 5 bases not matched to a gene; V was cut back by 4 bases and J by 0 bases. CDR3 region: CASSQGLAGTSTDTQYF. As DNA, the CDR3 is TGCGCCAGCAGCCAGGGACTAGCGGGGACTAGCACAGATACGCAGTATTTT.

This clone occurred once. The chain couples TRBV6-6 to TRBJ1-5; 7 bases are a match to TRBD1. This CDR3 comprises 14 residues. V dropped 5 bases and J dropped 4; count of bases not matched to a gene: 5. The V gene's germline CDR1 is MNHNY and CDR2 SVGAGI (reference sequence). CDR3 in DNA: TGTGCCAGCAGTCCCCGGGACAGAAATCAGCCCCAGCATTTT. This codes for CASSPRDRNQPQHF.

The chain carries TRBV7-9 and TRBJ1-1; no clear D gene. The CDR3 length is 12 residues. CDR1 SEHNR and CDR2 FQNEAQ come from the germline V gene (reference sequence). V was trimmed by 6 bases and J by 3 bases, leaving 8 bases between them. Written as DNA, the CDR3 is TGTGCCAGCAGGAGTGCGGACACTGAAGCTTTCTTT. Encoded protein: CASRSADTEAFF.

The V call is TRBV11-1, the J call TRBJ2-1, with D possibly matching TRBD2 (5 bases). The V gene's germline CDR1 is SGHAT and CDR2 FQDESV (reference sequence). The CDR3 has 16 residues. V dropped 4 bases and J dropped 6 bases, with 19 bases sitting between them. In DNA form, the CDR3 reads TGTGCCAGCAGCTCGGGCCTACCGGGGTGGCGCAATGAGCAGTTCTTC. Encoded protein: CASSSGLPGWRNEQFF.

The V gene is TRBV21-1, the J gene TRBJ2-3; the table gives TRBD2 as D, unverified against the DNA. TRBV21-1 represents a pseudogene. The CDR3 has 15 amino acids. The CDR3 here is CAQGSGGDNTDTQYF. The CDR3 DNA follows: TGTGCGCAAGGGAGTGGGGGGGATAACACAGATACGCAGTATTTT.

This clone was observed once. DNA for the CDR3: TGTGCCAGCTCGCGAGCGGGATCTAGGACAGATACGCAGTATTTT. As protein: CASSRAGSRTDTQYF. The gene calls are TRBV18 and TRBJ2-3; TRBD2 matches 7 bases. Trimming removed 6 bases from V and 3 bases from J; junction bases left unmatched: 9. This CDR3 comprises 15 residues. Germline CDR1 reads KGHSH; CDR2 reads LQKENI.

The chain has TRBV28 and TRBJ1-5; D not resolved. Germline values: CDR1 MDHEN, CDR2 SYDVKM. This CDR3 is built from 14 residues. The V end lost 5 bases, the J end lost 1 base, and 9 bases lay between the germline ends. The CDR3 DNA reads as TGTGCCAGCAGTAGGGATCTGAGCAATCAGCCCCAGCATTTT. Protein: CASSRDLSNQPQHF.

The table lists this clone with a few counts. This chain's CDR3 is CASNRGGTANTGELFF. The CDR3 nucleotides are TGTGCCAGCAACCGGGGCGGGACAGCGAACACCGGGGAGCTGTTTTTT. V is TRBV28 and J is TRBJ2-2; weak D call: TRBD1 (7 bases). The CDR3 is 16 residues long. Germline CDR1 is MDHEN and CDR2 is SYDVKM. The V end was cut by 7 bases, the J end by 0 bases, with 15 bases between.

This chain joins TRBV18 and TRBJ1-3; D uncertain. V lost 6 bases, J lost 1 base, and 16 bases lay in between. The CDR3 spans 16 residues. From germline, CDR1 is KGHSH and CDR2 LQKENI. The CDR3 DNA reads as TGTGCCAGCTCGGGTGGACCGGGCTTTTCTGGAAACACCATATATTTT. Protein product: CASSGGPGFSGNTIYF.

This clone has a handful of counts. J is TRBJ2-7 and V is TRBV11-2, with D possibly called TRBD1 or TRBD2 (5 bases each). The germline CDR1 and CDR2 sequences are SGHAT and FQNNGV. With 0 bases removed from V and 7 bases from J, the gap between germline ends came to 13 bases. This CDR3 region has 14 residues. The CDR3 here is CASSLDRGSGEQYF. Here the CDR3 DNA reads TGTGCCAGCAGCTTAGATAGGGGATCGGGAGAGCAGTACTTC.

The chain links TRBV20-1 to TRBJ2-1; D is unresolved. V lost 5 bases, J lost 7 bases, and 6 bases lay in between. The CDR3 loop spans 10 amino acids. Per the germline V gene, CDR1 is DFQATT and CDR2 is SNEGSKA (reference sequence). CDR3 loop: CSALRNEQFF. The CDR3 nucleotides read TGCAGTGCTCTTAGAAATGAGCAGTTCTTC.

The chain uses TRBV28 and TRBJ2-7; 7 bases line up with TRBD1. Germline V gene data show CDR1 as MDHEN and CDR2 as SYDVKM. This CDR3 is 14 amino acids long. Trimming cost V 2 bases and J 2 bases; bases outside gene matches: 3. Here the CDR3 DNA reads TGTGCCAGCAGTTTAGAGGGGGCAGCCTACGAGCAGTACTTC. Its translation is CASSLEGAAYEQYF.

The V and J genes are TRBV27 and TRBJ1-5, with D unresolved. The germline gives CDR1 MNHEY, CDR2 SMNVEV (reference sequence). This CDR3 contains 13 residues. Trimming removed 6 bases at V and 7 bases at J, with 13 bases between. The CDR3 is CASRYTAGQPQHF. The CDR3 DNA sequence: TGTGCCAGCAGATACACGGCGGGGCAGCCCCAGCATTTT.

This sequence joins TRBV27 and TRBJ2-4; 9 nucleotides agree with TRBD2. The CDR3 covers 18 residues. CDR1 MNHEY and CDR2 SMNVEV come from the germline V gene (reference sequence). V shed 2 bases, J shed 1 base, and the junction held 9 bases outside the gene matches. CDR3 bases: TGTGCCAGCAGTTTACGACGCGGGAGGGCCTCGGCCAAAAACATTCAGTACTTC. It yields the protein CASSLRRGRASAKNIQYF.

The chain uses TRBV7-9 and TRBJ1-3; D is possibly TRBD1 (5 bases). The CDR3 runs to 15 residues. The germline gives CDR1 SEHNR, CDR2 FQNEAQ (reference sequence). The ends were cut back, 5 bases at V and 2 bases at J, with 13 bases in the middle. The CDR3 is CASSPTDITGNTIYF. CDR3 DNA sequence: TGTGCCAGCAGCCCGACAGATATAACTGGAAACACCATATATTTT.

The rearrangement joins TRBV7-2 to TRBJ2-5; the match to TRBD1 covers 8 bases. Trimming cost V 5 bases and J 5 bases; bases outside gene matches: 7. The CDR3 is 14 amino acids. Germline CDR1 SGHTA, CDR2 FQGNSA. The CDR3 region has the DNA TGTGCCAGCAGCCCCGGACAGGGAAAGGAGACCCAGTACTTC. This codes for CASSPGQGKETQYF.

The chain has TRBV2 and TRBJ2-7; D unresolved. Germline assignment: CDR1 SNHLY and CDR2 FYNNEI. V lost 5 bases, J lost 3 bases, and 5 bases lay in between. This CDR3 spans 11 amino acids. CDR3 residues: CASSSDYEQYF. In nucleotides, the CDR3 is TGTGCCAGCAGTTCAGACTACGAGCAGTACTTC. The variable domain in full, completed from reference TRBV2 and TRBJ2-7, reads EPEVTQTPSHQVTQMGQEVILRCVPISNHLYFYWYRQILGQKVEFLVSFYNNEISEKSEIFDDQFSVERPDGSNFTLKIRSTKLEDSAMYFCASSSDYEQYFGPGTRLTVT.